The next 5 T cell receptor beta chains were all read from a single sample in a study of T cell therapy after organ transplantation. The protocol was immunoSEQ multiplex PCR, while the TCRdb copy is restricted to in-frame clones and leaves out a portion. This table has some 48,000 clones, about 94% appearing once. These TCRs' antigens remain unknown. The material was CD8+ T cells from blood, obtained before autologous CMV-specific T cell therapy. The source is a human patient who had received a solid organ transplant and had CMV disease.

The gene calls are TRBV5-6 and TRBJ2-2, with 7 bases fitting TRBD2. The CDR3 runs 16 residues. The trim removed 0 bases at V and 5 bases at J, leaving 7 bases unmatched. In germline, CDR1 is SGHDT, CDR2 YYEEEE. For the CDR3, the DNA is TGTGCCAGCAGCTTGGGGGCTAGCGGACGAACCGGGGAGCTGTTTTTT. As protein: CASSLGASGRTGELFF.

The CDR3 DNA follows: TGCGCCAGCAGCCAAGTACGGGTCTACGAGCAGTACTTC. This encodes CASSQVRVYEQYF. The chain couples TRBV4-3 to TRBJ2-7, with D uncertain. This CDR3 has 13 amino acids. From germline, CDR1 is LGHNA and CDR2 YSLEER. The V end lost 1 base, the J end lost 3 bases, and 7 bases lay between the germline ends.

A single count supports this clone. This chain links TRBV27 with TRBJ2-3; unclear D gene. Germline V CDR1 and CDR2: MNHEY, SMNVEV (reference sequence). V was shortened by 3 bases and J by 1 base, with 14 bases between the two germline ends. This CDR3 is 16 amino acids long. CDR3 sequence reads: CASSFLTDRGTDTQYF. The CDR3, as DNA: TGTGCCAGCAGTTTTTTAACGGATCGTGGCACAGATACGCAGTATTTT.

The chain employs TRBV11-2 and TRBJ2-7; no clear D. The V end was cut by 0 bases, the J end by 1 base, with 4 bases between. CDR1 SGHAT and CDR2 FQNNGV come from the germline V gene. This CDR3 contains 13 residues. The CDR3 sequence is CASSLDISYEQYF. The CDR3 nucleotides are TGTGCCAGCAGCTTAGACATTTCCTACGAGCAGTACTTC.

V usage is TRBV6-1 and J usage is TRBJ2-7; D unresolved. V was clipped by 2 bases and J by 2 bases, with 13 bases between them. The CDR3 length is 15 residues. Germline-derived CDR1 and CDR2 are MNHNS and SASEGT. Here the CDR3 reads CASSESRVLAYEQYF. Written as DNA, the CDR3 is TGTGCCAGCAGTGAATCTAGGGTTCTCGCCTACGAGCAGTACTTC.